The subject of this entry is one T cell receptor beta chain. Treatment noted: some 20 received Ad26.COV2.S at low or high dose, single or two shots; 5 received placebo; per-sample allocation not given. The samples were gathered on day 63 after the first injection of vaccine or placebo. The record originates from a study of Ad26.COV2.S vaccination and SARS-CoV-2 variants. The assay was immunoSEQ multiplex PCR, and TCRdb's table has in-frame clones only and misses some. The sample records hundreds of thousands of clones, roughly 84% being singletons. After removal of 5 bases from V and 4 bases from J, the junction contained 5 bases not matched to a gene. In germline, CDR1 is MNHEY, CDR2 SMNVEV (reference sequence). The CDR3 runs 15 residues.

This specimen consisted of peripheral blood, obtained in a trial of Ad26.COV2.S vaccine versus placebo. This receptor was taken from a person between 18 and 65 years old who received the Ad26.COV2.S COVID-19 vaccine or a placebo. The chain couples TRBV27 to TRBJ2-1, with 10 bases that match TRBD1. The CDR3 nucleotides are TGTGCCAGCAGTACTCCGGGACAGGGGTACAATGAGCAGTTCTTC. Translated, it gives CASSTPGQGYNEQFF.